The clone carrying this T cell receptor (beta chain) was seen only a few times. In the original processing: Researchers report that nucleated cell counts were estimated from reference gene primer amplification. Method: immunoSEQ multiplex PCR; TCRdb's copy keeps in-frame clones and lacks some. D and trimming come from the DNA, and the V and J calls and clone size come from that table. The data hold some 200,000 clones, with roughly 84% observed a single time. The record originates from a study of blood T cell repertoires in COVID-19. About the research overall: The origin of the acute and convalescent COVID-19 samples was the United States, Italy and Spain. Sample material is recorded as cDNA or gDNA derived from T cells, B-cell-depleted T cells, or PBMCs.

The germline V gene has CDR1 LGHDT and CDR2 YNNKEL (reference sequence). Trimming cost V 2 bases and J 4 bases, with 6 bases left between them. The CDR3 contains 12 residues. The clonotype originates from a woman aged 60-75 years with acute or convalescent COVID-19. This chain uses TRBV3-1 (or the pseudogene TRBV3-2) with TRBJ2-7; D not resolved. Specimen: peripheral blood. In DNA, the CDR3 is TGTGCCAGCAGCCAATCGCAGTACGAGCAGTACTTC. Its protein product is CASSQSQYEQYF.